These T cell receptor beta chains were read from a single sample in a study of cytomegalovirus exposure and HLA in healthy donors. Assay: immunoSEQ multiplex PCR; the TCRdb copy retains only in-frame clones and omits some. In all, the sample yields just over 150,000 clones. Material: PBMCs. Receptors originate from a woman aged 55-69 years in good health and CMV-seronegative. Each CDR3 is given with its conserved first and last residue. D genes are given only for firm matches.

v_call	d_call	j_call	cdr3_nt	cdr3_aa
TRBV6-5	.	TRBJ2-5	TGTGCCAGCAGTCCGGAGTGGCAAGAGACCCAGTACTTC	CASSPEWQETQYF
TRBV14	TRBD2	TRBJ2-2	TGTGCCAGCAGCCCCGCCCGGACTAGCGGGAGAGGGATGACTGGGGAGCTGTTTTTT	CASSPARTSGRGMTGELFF
TRBV9	TRBD1	TRBJ1-3	TGTGCCAGCAGCCCACGGACAGGTGGAAACACCATATATTTT	CASSPRTGGNTIYF
TRBV19	TRBD2	TRBJ2-3	TGTGCCAGTAGTACCCCGTTTTTTGGACTAGCGAAAGAGAACACAGATACGCAGTATTTT	CASSTPFFGLAKENTDTQYF
TRBV15	.	TRBJ1-4	TGTGCCACCAGCAGAGCCAGGGGCGGGGAAAAACTGTTTTTT	CATSRARGGEKLFF
TRBV9	TRBD1	TRBJ1-2	TGTGCCAGCAGCGTAGTGGACAGGGGGACTTTTTCCGATGGCTACACCTTC	CASSVVDRGTFSDGYTF
TRBV7-9	.	TRBJ1-1	TGTGCCAGCAGCTCACCTCCGACAGCGAACACTGAAGCTTTCTTT	CASSSPPTANTEAFF
TRBV4-2	TRBD1	TRBJ2-1	TGTGCCAGCAGCCAGGACAGGGATGAGCAGTTCTTC	CASSQDRDEQFF
TRBV27	.	TRBJ1-5	TGTGCCAGCAGTCCAGACAGTTACAATCAGCCCCAGCATTTT	CASSPDSYNQPQHF
TRBV11-3	.	TRBJ2-1	TGTGCCAGCAGCTCACCAGAAACGTACAATGAGCAGTTCTTC	CASSSPETYNEQFF